The source of this T cell receptor (beta chain) is a study of blood T cell repertoires in COVID-19. Turning to the study itself: Sample material is recorded as cDNA or gDNA derived from T cells, B-cell-depleted T cells, or PBMCs.

As processed by the authors: Amplification of reference gene primers was used by the study to estimate nucleated cell counts. Clones were read by immunoSEQ multiplex PCR, and TCRdb kept only the in-frame ones, dropping some. V, J and clone size reflect that table, while D and trimming were determined from the DNA. The sample gives roughly 180,000 clones, approximately 81% of which show up once; roughly a tenth is in the top ten. Germline V gives CDR1 MNHEY, CDR2 SVGAGI. Trimming pared 5 bases from V and 7 bases from J, leaving 12 bases between. This CDR3 contains 13 residues. V usage is TRBV6-5 and J usage is TRBJ2-1; the D gene is possibly TRBD2 (6 bases). The sequencing sample was made of peripheral blood. The TCR originated in a woman of 80 years or more with active or convalescent COVID-19. The CDR3 here is CASSTEGWNEQFF. The DNA of the CDR3 is TGTGCCAGCAGTACGGAGGGGTGGAATGAGCAGTTCTTC.